This T cell receptor (beta chain) was observed in a study of blood T cell repertoires in COVID-19. The wider study: From the United States, Italy and Spain came samples of acute and convalescent COVID-19.

Method: immunoSEQ multiplex PCR; TCRdb's copy keeps in-frame clones and lacks some. The table has 85,000 to 95,000 clones, 70% to 85% seen once. This clone was counted a few times. Material: peripheral blood. The source is a man between 65 and 79 years old with acute or convalescent COVID-19.

The CDR3 region has the DNA TGCGCCAGCAGTGGTGGAGGGGCTATCAATGAGCAGTTCTTC. Residues: CASSGGGAINEQFF. The V call is TRBV10-2, the J call TRBJ2-1, with a weak D call TRBD2 (6 bases). This CDR3 is 14 amino acids long. V was cut by 4 bases and J by 6 bases, with 13 bases left in between. Germline V gene lookup returns CDR1 WSHSY and CDR2 SAAADI.